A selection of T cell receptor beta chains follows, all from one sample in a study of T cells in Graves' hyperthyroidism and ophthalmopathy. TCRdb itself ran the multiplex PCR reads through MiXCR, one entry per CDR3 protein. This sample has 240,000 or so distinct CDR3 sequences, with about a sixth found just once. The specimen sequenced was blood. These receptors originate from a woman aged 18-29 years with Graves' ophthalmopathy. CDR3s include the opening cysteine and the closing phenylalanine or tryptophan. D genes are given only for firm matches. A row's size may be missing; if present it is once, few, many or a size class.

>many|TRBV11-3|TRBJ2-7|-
CASSLFPGPRYEQYF
TGTGCCAGCAGCTTATTCCCAGGACCGCGGTACGAGCAGTACTTC
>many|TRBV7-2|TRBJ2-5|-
CASSLVRVEETQYF
TGTGCCAGCAGCTTAGTGAGGGTAGAAGAGACCCAGTACTTC
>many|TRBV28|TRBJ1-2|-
CASSPSGYRFYGYTF
TGTGCCAGCAGTCCGTCTGGGTACAGGTTCTATGGCTACACCTTC
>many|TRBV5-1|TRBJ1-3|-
CASSLGYSGNTIYF
TGTGCCAGCAGCTTGGGGTATTCTGGAAACACCATATATTTT
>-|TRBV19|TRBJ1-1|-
CASSTQGNTEAFF
TGTGCCAGTAGTACCCAGGGAAACACTGAAGCTTTCTTT
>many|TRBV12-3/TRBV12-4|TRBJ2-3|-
CASSLSRGVQSTDTQYF
TGTGCCAGCAGTTTATCGCGCGGGGTGCAAAGCACAGATACGCAGTATTTT
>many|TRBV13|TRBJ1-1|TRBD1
CASSYRDRDTEAFF
TGTGCCAGCAGCTACCGGGACAGGGACACTGAAGCTTTCTTT
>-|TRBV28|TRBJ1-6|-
CASTPAGPSPLHF
TGTGCCAGCACCCCGGCTGGACCGTCACCCCTCCACTTT
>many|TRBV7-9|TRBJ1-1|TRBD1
CASSTRPGTGMNTEAFF
TGTGCCAGCAGCACGCGTCCCGGGACAGGAATGAACACTGAAGCTTTCTTT
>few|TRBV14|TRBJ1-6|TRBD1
CASSHSLDRVNSPLHF
TGTGCCAGCAGCCACTCATTGGACAGGGTTAATTCACCCCTCCACTTT
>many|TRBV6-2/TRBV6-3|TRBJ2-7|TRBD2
CASTLTDSGTPQSYEQYF
TGTGCCAGCACACTGACTGATAGCGGGACTCCGCAATCCTACGAGCAGTACTTC
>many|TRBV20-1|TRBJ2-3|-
CSVGGSVSGGTDTQYF
TGCAGTGTTGGGGGATCGGTTTCGGGGGGCACAGATACGCAGTATTTT
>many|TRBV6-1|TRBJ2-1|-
CASSEGAPGNEQFF
TGTGCCAGCAGTGAAGGGGCCCCAGGCAATGAGCAGTTCTTC
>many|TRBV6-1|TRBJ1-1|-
CASSPATNTEAFF
TGTGCCAGCAGCCCTGCGACGAACACTGAAGCTTTCTTT
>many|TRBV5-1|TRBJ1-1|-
CASSSDWNTEAFF
TGCGCCAGCAGCTCCGACTGGAACACTGAAGCTTTCTTT
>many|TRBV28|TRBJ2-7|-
CASSLPKTRGGFEQYF
TGTGCCAGCAGCCTTCCGAAAACACGTGGGGGATTCGAGCAGTACTTC
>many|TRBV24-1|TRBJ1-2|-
CATSDSRRPNYGYTF
TGTGCCACCAGTGATTCCCGACGACCTAACTATGGCTACACCTTC
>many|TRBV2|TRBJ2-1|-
CASRTTASKFF
TGTGCCAGCAGGACGACAGCTAGCAAGTTCTTC
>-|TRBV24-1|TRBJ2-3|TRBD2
CATSISGRNTDTQYF
TGTGCCACCAGTATTAGCGGGCGAAACACAGATACGCAGTATTTT
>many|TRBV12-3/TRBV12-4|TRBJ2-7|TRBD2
CASSPGLAGAEQYF
TGTGCCAGCAGCCCTGGGCTAGCGGGGGCCGAGCAGTACTTC
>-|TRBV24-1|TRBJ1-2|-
CATSDPDRVYGYTF
TGTGCCACCAGTGATCCGGACAGAGTCTATGGCTACACCTTC
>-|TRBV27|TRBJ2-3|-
CASSPLSGSATDTQYF
TGTGCCAGCAGCCCCCTTAGCGGATCCGCCACAGATACGCAGTATTTT
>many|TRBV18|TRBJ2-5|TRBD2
CASSPGTGTKETQYF
TGTGCCAGCTCACCGGGAACCGGGACTAAAGAGACCCAGTACTTC
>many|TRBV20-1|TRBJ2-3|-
CSAPGTYTDTQYF
TGCAGTGCCCCCGGGACCTACACAGATACGCAGTATTTT
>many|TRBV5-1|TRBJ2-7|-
CASSLGNVGEQYF
TGCGCCAGCAGCTTGGGGAATGTGGGCGAGCAGTACTTC
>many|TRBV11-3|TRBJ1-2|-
CASSLGGSAASYGYTF
TGTGCCAGCAGCTTAGGAGGGTCAGCGGCTTCCTATGGCTACACCTTC
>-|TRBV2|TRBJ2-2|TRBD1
CASSDRTGGTGELFF
TGTGCCAGCAGTGATAGGACAGGAGGCACCGGGGAGCTGTTTTTT
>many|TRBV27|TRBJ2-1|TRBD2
CASSLTSGSDNEQFF
TGTGCCAGCAGTTTAACCAGCGGGAGCGACAATGAGCAGTTCTTC
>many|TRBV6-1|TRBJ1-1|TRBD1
CASSGIQGRTEAFF
TGTGCCAGCAGTGGTATACAGGGGCGGACTGAAGCTTTCTTT
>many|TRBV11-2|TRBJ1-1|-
CASSLEGDGTEAFF
TGTGCCAGCAGCTTAGAGGGTGACGGCACTGAAGCTTTCTTT
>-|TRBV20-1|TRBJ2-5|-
CSAREGLNQETQYF
TGCAGTGCTAGAGAGGGACTCAACCAAGAGACCCAGTACTTC
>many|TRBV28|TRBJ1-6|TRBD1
CGTGTGGSYNSPLHF
TGTGGGACCGGGACAGGGGGTTCCTATAATTCACCCCTCCACTTT
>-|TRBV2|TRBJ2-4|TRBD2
CASSGQGLAGAMLAKNIQYF
TGTGCCAGCAGTGGACAGGGACTAGCGGGGGCGATGCTAGCCAAAAACATTCAGTACTTC
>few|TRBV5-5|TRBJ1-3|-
CASRGGANTIYF
TGTGCCAGCAGGGGGGGGGCAAACACCATATATTTT
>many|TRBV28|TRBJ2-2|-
CASSLGQDTGELFF
TGTGCCAGCAGTTTGGGTCAGGACACCGGGGAGCTGTTTTTT
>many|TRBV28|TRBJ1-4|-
CASSDPTNEKLFF
TGTGCCAGCAGTGACCCAACTAATGAAAAACTGTTTTTT
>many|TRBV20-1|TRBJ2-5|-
CSASFRGAVRETQYF
TGCAGTGCTAGTTTCAGGGGGGCCGTCCGAGAGACCCAGTACTTC
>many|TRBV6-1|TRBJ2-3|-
CASSVNRVSASTDTQYF
TGTGCCAGCAGTGTCAACAGGGTTTCAGCTAGCACAGATACGCAGTATTTT
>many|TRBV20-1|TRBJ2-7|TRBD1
CSASGTGGREQYF
TGCAGTGCTAGCGGGACAGGGGGCCGCGAGCAGTACTTC
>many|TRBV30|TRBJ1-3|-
CAWSVNRVNTIYF
TGTGCCTGGAGTGTAAACAGGGTAAACACCATATATTTT
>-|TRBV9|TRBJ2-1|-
CASSVGTARDEQFF
TGTGCCAGCAGCGTAGGGACGGCGAGGGATGAGCAGTTCTTC
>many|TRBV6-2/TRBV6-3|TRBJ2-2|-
CASSYSTGGAGELFF
TGTGCCAGCAGTTACTCGACTGGAGGGGCCGGGGAGCTGTTTTTT
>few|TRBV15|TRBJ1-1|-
CATSRGSSTEALF
TGTGCCACCAGCAGAGGGTCGAGCACTGAAGCTCTCTTT
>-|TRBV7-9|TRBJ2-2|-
CASSLLPRAGTGELFF
TGTGCCAGCAGCCTACTCCCGAGGGCGGGCACCGGGGAGCTGTTTTTT
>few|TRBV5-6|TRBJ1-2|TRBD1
CASSFRQGAYYGYTF
TGTGCCAGCAGCTTTAGACAGGGGGCCTACTATGGCTACACCTTC